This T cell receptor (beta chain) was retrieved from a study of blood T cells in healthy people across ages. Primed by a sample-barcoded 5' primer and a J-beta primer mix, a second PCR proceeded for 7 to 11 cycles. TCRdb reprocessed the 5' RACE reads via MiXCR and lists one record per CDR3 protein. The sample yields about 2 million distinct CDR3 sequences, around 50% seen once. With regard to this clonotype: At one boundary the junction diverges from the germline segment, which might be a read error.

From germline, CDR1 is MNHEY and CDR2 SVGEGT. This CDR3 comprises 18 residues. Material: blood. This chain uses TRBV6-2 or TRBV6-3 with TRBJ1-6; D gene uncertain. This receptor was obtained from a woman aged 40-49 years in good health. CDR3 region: CACSYSTRSSSYNSPLHF. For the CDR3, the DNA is TGTGCCTGCAGTTACTCAACACGGTCGAGCTCCTATAATTCACCCCTCCACTTT.